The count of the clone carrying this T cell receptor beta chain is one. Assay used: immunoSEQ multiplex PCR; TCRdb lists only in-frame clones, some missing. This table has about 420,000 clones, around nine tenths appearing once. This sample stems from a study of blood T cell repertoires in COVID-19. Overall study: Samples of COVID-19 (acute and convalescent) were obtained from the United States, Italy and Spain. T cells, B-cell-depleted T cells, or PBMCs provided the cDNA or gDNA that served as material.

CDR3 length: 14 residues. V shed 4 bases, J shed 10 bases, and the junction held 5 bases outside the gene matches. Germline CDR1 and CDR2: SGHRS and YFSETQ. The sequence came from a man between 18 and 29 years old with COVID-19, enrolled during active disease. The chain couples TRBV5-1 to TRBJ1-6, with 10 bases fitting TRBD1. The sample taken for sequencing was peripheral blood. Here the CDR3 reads CASSTGQGESPLHF. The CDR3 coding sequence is TGCGCCAGCAGCACCGGACAGGGGGAATCACCCCTCCACTTT. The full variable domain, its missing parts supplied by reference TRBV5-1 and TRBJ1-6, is KAGVTQTPRYLIKTRGQQVTLSCSPISGHRSVSWYQQTPGQGLQFLFEYFSETQRNKGNFPGRFSGRQFSNSRSEMNVSTLELGDSALYLCASSTGQGESPLHFGNGTRLTVT.